Listed below are T cell receptor beta chains from one sample, sequenced in a study of blood T cells in healthy people across ages. TCRdb analysed the 5' RACE reads with MiXCR anew, one entry per CDR3 protein. The table shows 850,000 to 1,300,000 distinct CDR3 sequences, with 45% occurring only once. Input material: blood. Receptor source: a woman aged 55-70 years in good health. CDR3s include the opening cysteine and the closing phenylalanine or tryptophan. The order of the fields is V gene, D gene, J gene, clone size, CDR3 protein, CDR3 DNA. D genes are given only for firm matches. A clone size is listed for some rows: how often the clone was seen (once, few, many), or a class if it is expanded.

V gene: TRBV5-1
D gene: .
J gene: TRBJ2-5
clone size: .
CDR3 protein: CASSLAPGDQETQYF
CDR3 DNA: TGCGCCAGCAGCTTGGCCCCAGGGGATCAAGAGACCCAGTACTTC

V gene: TRBV12-3/TRBV12-4
D gene: TRBD1
J gene: TRBJ1-5
clone size: .
CDR3 protein: CASSLIQGVRGNQPQHF
CDR3 DNA: TGTGCCAGCAGTTTAATACAGGGGGTCAGGGGCAATCAGCCCCAGCATTTT

V gene: TRBV20-1
D gene: TRBD1
J gene: TRBJ2-7
clone size: few
CDR3 protein: CSAMGDRGLYEQYF
CDR3 DNA: TGCAGCGCTATGGGGGACAGGGGGCTCTACGAGCAGTACTTC

V gene: TRBV28
D gene: .
J gene: TRBJ2-1
clone size: many
CDR3 protein: CASSPGGANNEQFF
CDR3 DNA: TGTGCCAGCAGTCCCGGCGGGGCTAACAATGAGCAGTTCTTC

V gene: TRBV11-1
D gene: .
J gene: TRBJ1-2
clone size: .
CDR3 protein: CASSRTDLDYGYTF
CDR3 DNA: TGTGCCAGCAGCCGGACAGATTTAGATTATGGCTACACCTTC

V gene: TRBV20-1
D gene: .
J gene: TRBJ2-1
clone size: .
CDR3 protein: CSARDGHKQFF
CDR3 DNA: TGCAGTGCTAGAGATGGGCACAAGCAGTTCTTC

V gene: TRBV15
D gene: .
J gene: TRBJ1-1
clone size: .
CDR3 protein: CATRYRASTEAFF
CDR3 DNA: TGTGCCACCCGGTACAGGGCCAGCACTGAAGCTTTCTTT

V gene: TRBV6-6
D gene: TRBD2
J gene: TRBJ2-7
clone size: few
CDR3 protein: CASMPRGGRYEQYF
CDR3 DNA: TGTGCCAGCATGCCCCGGGGCGGGAGATACGAGCAGTACTTC

V gene: TRBV2
D gene: TRBD2
J gene: TRBJ2-1
clone size: .
CDR3 protein: CASSGGLAANEQFF
CDR3 DNA: TGTGCCAGCAGTGGGGGACTAGCGGCCAATGAGCAGTTCTTC

V gene: TRBV6-5
D gene: .
J gene: TRBJ1-5
clone size: few
CDR3 protein: CASSGQPSNQPQHF
CDR3 DNA: TGTGCCAGCAGTGGACAACCTAGCAATCAGCCCCAGCATTTT

V gene: TRBV6-5
D gene: .
J gene: TRBJ2-6
clone size: few
CDR3 protein: CASRRVSGANVLTF
CDR3 DNA: TGTGCCAGCAGGCGGGTGTCAGGGGCCAACGTCCTGACTTTC

V gene: TRBV20-1
D gene: .
J gene: TRBJ2-4
clone size: few
CDR3 protein: CSANRAGNIQYF
CDR3 DNA: TGCAGTGCTAACAGGGCCGGAAACATTCAGTACTTC

V gene: TRBV6-5
D gene: TRBD1
J gene: TRBJ2-1
clone size: .
CDR3 protein: CASRADRASSYNEQFF
CDR3 DNA: TGTGCCAGCAGAGCGGACAGGGCTAGCTCCTACAATGAGCAGTTCTTC

V gene: TRBV3-1
D gene: .
J gene: TRBJ2-3
clone size: .
CDR3 protein: CASSQEGQGPFGSDTQYF
CDR3 DNA: TGTGCCAGCAGCCAAGAGGGGCAGGGGCCCTTCGGATCAGATACGCAGTATTTT

V gene: TRBV11-2
D gene: .
J gene: TRBJ2-4
clone size: .
CDR3 protein: CASSLPDNLKNIQYF
CDR3 DNA: TGTGCCAGCAGCTTACCGGACAATCTTAAGAACATTCAGTACTTC

V gene: TRBV3-1
D gene: TRBD2
J gene: TRBJ2-1
clone size: .
CDR3 protein: CASSAQLAGLNEQFF
CDR3 DNA: TGTGCCAGCAGCGCCCAACTAGCGGGACTGAATGAGCAGTTCTTC

V gene: TRBV5-1
D gene: .
J gene: TRBJ1-6
clone size: .
CDR3 protein: CASSLEVASPLHF
CDR3 DNA: TGCGCCAGCAGCTTGGAAGTGGCTTCACCCCTCCACTTT

V gene: TRBV9
D gene: TRBD2
J gene: TRBJ2-1
clone size: few
CDR3 protein: CASSVVAGGRLSYNEQFF
CDR3 DNA: TGTGCCAGCAGCGTAGTAGCGGGAGGGCGGCTTTCCTACAATGAGCAGTTCTTC

V gene: TRBV5-1
D gene: .
J gene: TRBJ2-2
clone size: .
CDR3 protein: CASSLERLTGELFF
CDR3 DNA: TGCGCCAGCAGCTTGGAGCGGCTGACCGGGGAGCTGTTTTTT

V gene: TRBV6-5
D gene: .
J gene: TRBJ1-6
clone size: .
CDR3 protein: CASNRGGSSYNSPLHF
CDR3 DNA: TGTGCCAGCAACCGAGGGGGTTCGTCCTATAATTCACCCCTCCACTTT

V gene: TRBV7-9
D gene: .
J gene: TRBJ1-1
clone size: .
CDR3 protein: CATNFNRAREAFF
CDR3 DNA: TGTGCCACCAACTTTAACCGGGCCCGTGAAGCTTTCTTT

V gene: TRBV29-1
D gene: .
J gene: TRBJ2-1
clone size: .
CDR3 protein: CSVVFGGVAISYNEQFF
CDR3 DNA: TGCAGCGTTGTATTTGGAGGGGTAGCGATATCCTACAATGAGCAGTTCTTC

V gene: TRBV5-5
D gene: .
J gene: TRBJ2-7
clone size: .
CDR3 protein: CASSSWGFSYEQYF
CDR3 DNA: TGTGCCAGCAGCTCCTGGGGATTCTCATACGAGCAGTACTTC

V gene: TRBV25-1
D gene: TRBD1
J gene: TRBJ1-2
clone size: .
CDR3 protein: CASSRGFVGGDGYTF
CDR3 DNA: TGTGCCAGCAGTCGTGGGTTCGTAGGGGGCGACGGCTACACCTTC

V gene: TRBV6-5
D gene: TRBD1
J gene: TRBJ2-2
clone size: .
CDR3 protein: CASSYSRRQGAGGTGELFF
CDR3 DNA: TGTGCCAGCAGTTACTCTCGAAGACAGGGGGCCGGGGGTACCGGGGAGCTGTTTTTT

V gene: TRBV10-2
D gene: TRBD1
J gene: TRBJ1-2
clone size: few
CDR3 protein: CASSTGGYGYTF
CDR3 DNA: TGCGCCAGCAGCACAGGGGGCTATGGCTACACCTTC

V gene: TRBV7-6
D gene: .
J gene: TRBJ1-5
clone size: .
CDR3 protein: CASSLAGAGRGGNQPQHF
CDR3 DNA: TGTGCCAGCAGCTTAGCCGGGGCAGGGCGGGGGGGCAATCAGCCCCAGCATTTT

V gene: TRBV3-1
D gene: .
J gene: TRBJ2-3
clone size: .
CDR3 protein: CASSQGASRLIDTQYF
CDR3 DNA: TGTGCCAGCAGCCAAGGGGCCTCCCGTTTGATAGATACGCAGTATTTT

V gene: TRBV6-1
D gene: .
J gene: TRBJ2-7
clone size: .
CDR3 protein: CASSVHDSRDLAFYEQYF
CDR3 DNA: TGTGCCAGCAGTGTTCACGATTCCCGGGATCTAGCCTTCTACGAGCAGTACTTC

V gene: TRBV12-3/TRBV12-4
D gene: .
J gene: TRBJ2-3
clone size: few
CDR3 protein: CASSLGAGSTDTQYF
CDR3 DNA: TGTGCCAGCAGTTTAGGGGCGGGAAGCACAGATACGCAGTATTTT

V gene: TRBV4-1
D gene: TRBD1
J gene: TRBJ2-5
clone size: .
CDR3 protein: CASSQDRGKKTQYF
CDR3 DNA: TGCGCCAGCAGCCAAGACAGGGGGAAGAAGACCCAGTACTTC

V gene: TRBV27
D gene: .
J gene: TRBJ2-7
clone size: .
CDR3 protein: CASSSTVTKQYF
CDR3 DNA: TGTGCCAGCAGTTCAACAGTTACCAAGCAGTACTTC

V gene: TRBV7-8
D gene: .
J gene: TRBJ2-7
clone size: .
CDR3 protein: CASSAGDGGVSYEQYF
CDR3 DNA: TGTGCCAGCAGCGCCGGTGACGGCGGGGTCTCCTACGAGCAGTACTTC

V gene: TRBV14
D gene: .
J gene: TRBJ2-2
clone size: .
CDR3 protein: CASSQEYTGELFF
CDR3 DNA: TGTGCCAGCAGCCAAGAATACACCGGGGAGCTGTTTTTT

V gene: TRBV7-2
D gene: TRBD1
J gene: TRBJ1-2
clone size: .
CDR3 protein: CASSFSRQGGPANYGYTF
CDR3 DNA: TGTGCCAGCAGCTTCTCTAGACAGGGGGGCCCAGCTAACTATGGCTACACCTTC

V gene: TRBV10-3
D gene: TRBD2
J gene: TRBJ2-7
clone size: .
CDR3 protein: CAIKASGSYEQYF
CDR3 DNA: TGTGCCATCAAGGCTAGCGGAAGCTACGAGCAGTACTTC

V gene: TRBV12-3/TRBV12-4
D gene: TRBD2
J gene: TRBJ2-1
clone size: .
CDR3 protein: CASSYPKTSGRSISYNEQFF
CDR3 DNA: TGTGCCAGCAGTTACCCCAAAACTAGCGGGCGCTCGATCTCCTACAATGAGCAGTTCTTC

V gene: TRBV12-5
D gene: .
J gene: TRBJ2-1
clone size: few
CDR3 protein: CAMEMGNEQFF
CDR3 DNA: TGTGCCATGGAGATGGGTAATGAGCAGTTCTTC

V gene: TRBV4-1
D gene: TRBD2
J gene: TRBJ2-7
clone size: .
CDR3 protein: CASSLAVTSGFYNEQYF
CDR3 DNA: TGCGCCAGCAGCCTTGCAGTTACTAGCGGTTTCTACAATGAGCAGTACTTC

V gene: TRBV4-2
D gene: TRBD2
J gene: TRBJ2-1
clone size: few
CDR3 protein: CASSQDTSGSMYGDEQFF
CDR3 DNA: TGTGCCAGCAGCCAAGACACTAGCGGGAGTATGTATGGCGATGAGCAGTTCTTC

V gene: TRBV10-3
D gene: .
J gene: TRBJ1-2
clone size: .
CDR3 protein: CASGGPYGYTF
CDR3 DNA: TGTGCCAGCGGGGGACCCTATGGCTACACCTTC

V gene: TRBV29-1
D gene: .
J gene: TRBJ2-1
clone size: .
CDR3 protein: CSVKRSSYEQFF
CDR3 DNA: TGCAGCGTTAAGAGGAGCTCCTACGAGCAGTTCTTC

V gene: TRBV29-1
D gene: .
J gene: TRBJ2-7
clone size: few
CDR3 protein: CSVEVGSSYEQYF
CDR3 DNA: TGCAGCGTTGAAGTTGGGAGCTCCTACGAGCAGTACTTC

V gene: TRBV5-1
D gene: .
J gene: TRBJ2-7
clone size: .
CDR3 protein: CASSLPESYEQYF
CDR3 DNA: TGCGCCAGCAGCTTGCCTGAAAGCTACGAGCAGTACTTC

V gene: TRBV7-9
D gene: TRBD2
J gene: TRBJ2-7
clone size: .
CDR3 protein: CASSTSTGGPFDEQYF
CDR3 DNA: TGTGCCAGCAGCACCTCAACGGGGGGGCCCTTCGATGAGCAGTACTTC

V gene: TRBV28
D gene: .
J gene: TRBJ2-1
clone size: few
CDR3 protein: CASRLELSSFRTVNEQFF
CDR3 DNA: TGTGCCAGCAGACTGGAGCTTTCGAGCTTCCGTACCGTCAATGAGCAGTTCTTC

V gene: TRBV6-5
D gene: TRBD2
J gene: TRBJ2-3
clone size: .
CDR3 protein: CASSNPGLAGGRADTQYF
CDR3 DNA: TGTGCCAGCAGTAACCCGGGACTAGCGGGAGGCAGGGCAGATACGCAGTATTTT

V gene: TRBV7-2
D gene: .
J gene: TRBJ2-1
clone size: few
CDR3 protein: CASSITGGQGYEQFF
CDR3 DNA: TGTGCCAGCAGTATCACCGGGGGTCAGGGTTATGAGCAGTTCTTC

V gene: TRBV5-1
D gene: TRBD1
J gene: TRBJ2-1
clone size: .
CDR3 protein: CASSSRDREWARYNEQFF
CDR3 DNA: TGCGCCAGCAGCTCCCGGGACAGGGAATGGGCCCGATACAATGAGCAGTTCTTC

V gene: TRBV10-3
D gene: .
J gene: TRBJ2-1
clone size: .
CDR3 protein: CAIRTNSTSNEQFF
CDR3 DNA: TGTGCCATCAGGACCAACTCAACCTCCAATGAGCAGTTCTTC

V gene: TRBV20-1
D gene: .
J gene: TRBJ1-2
clone size: .
CDR3 protein: CSAAKVPNGYTF
CDR3 DNA: TGCAGTGCAGCCAAAGTTCCTAATGGCTACACCTTC

V gene: TRBV20-1
D gene: TRBD1
J gene: TRBJ1-5
clone size: .
CDR3 protein: CSAGQGPGQPQHF
CDR3 DNA: TGCAGTGCTGGACAGGGGCCAGGACAGCCCCAGCATTTT

V gene: TRBV7-2
D gene: TRBD2
J gene: TRBJ2-4
clone size: .
CDR3 protein: CASSSLTSERNIQYF
CDR3 DNA: TGTGCCAGCAGCTCGCTGACTAGCGAGAGGAACATTCAGTACTTC